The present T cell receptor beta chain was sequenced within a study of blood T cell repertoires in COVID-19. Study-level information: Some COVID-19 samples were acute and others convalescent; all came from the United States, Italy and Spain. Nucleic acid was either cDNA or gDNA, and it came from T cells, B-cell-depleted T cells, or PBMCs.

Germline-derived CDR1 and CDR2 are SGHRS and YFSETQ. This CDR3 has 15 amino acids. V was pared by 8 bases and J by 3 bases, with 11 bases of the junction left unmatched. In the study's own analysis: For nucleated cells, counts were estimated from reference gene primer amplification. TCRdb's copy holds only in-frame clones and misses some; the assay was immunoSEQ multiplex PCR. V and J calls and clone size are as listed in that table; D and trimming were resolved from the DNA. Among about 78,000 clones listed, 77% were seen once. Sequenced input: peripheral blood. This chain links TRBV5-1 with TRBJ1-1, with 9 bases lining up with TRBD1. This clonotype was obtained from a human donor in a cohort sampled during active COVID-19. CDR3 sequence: CASYRGPIRDTEAFF. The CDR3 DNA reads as TGCGCCAGTTACAGGGGGCCTATTAGGGACACTGAAGCTTTCTTT.